The 4 T cell receptor beta chains listed next were all sequenced from one sample in a study of PD-1 blockade in classical Hodgkin lymphoma. Measured with immunoSEQ multiplex PCR; TCRdb has only the in-frame clones, and not every one. This table has some 16,000 clones, around 80% appearing once. Each of the patients experienced relapse following autologous stem cell transplantation, and their brentuximab vedotin exposure differed. The sequencing here drew on peripheral blood mononuclear cells (PBMCs), taken before the second cycle of nivolumab. Receptors were obtained from a human donor with classical Hodgkin lymphoma.

This chain links TRBV28 with TRBJ1-1; 7 bases are a match to TRBD1. The CDR3 is 16 residues long. V lost 3 bases, J lost 3 bases, and 10 bases stayed unmatched. The germline V gene has CDR1 MDHEN and CDR2 SYDVKM. Here the CDR3 DNA reads TGTGCCAGCAGTTTCCTGGGGACAGAATCAGACACTGAAGCTTTCTTT. Protein: CASSFLGTESDTEAFF.

The V call is TRBV10-3, the J call TRBJ1-6; no definite D call. With 2 bases removed from V and 14 bases from J, the gap between germline ends came to 13 bases. The CDR3 totals 13 residues. The germline V gene encodes CDR1 ENHRY and CDR2 SYGVKD. The CDR3 region is CAISETPLRTLHF. The CDR3 DNA follows: TGTGCCATCAGTGAGACACCTCTTCGCACCCTCCACTTT.

This clone was seen once. The rearrangement joins TRBV11-2 to TRBJ2-7; tentatively, D is TRBD1 (6 bases). This CDR3 has 13 residues. The V and J ends lost 5 bases and 2 bases respectively, with 10 bases between them. Per the germline V gene, CDR1 is SGHAT and CDR2 is FQNNGV. CDR3: CASSPQGPYEQYF. For the CDR3, the DNA is TGTGCCAGCAGCCCCCAGGGGCCCTACGAGCAGTACTTC.

The V and J genes are TRBV11-2 and TRBJ2-1; D may be TRBD1 (6 bases). This CDR3 has 16 amino acids. Germline assignment: CDR1 SGHAT and CDR2 FQNNGV. V lost 4 bases and J lost 9, with 22 bases in between. DNA for the CDR3: TGTGCCAGCAGCTCCCCCGGGACACTTGTTTCCGGTGAGCAGTTCTTC. Residues: CASSSPGTLVSGEQFF.